This T cell receptor beta chain was identified during a study of blood T cell repertoires in COVID-19. The overall study: The United States, Italy and Spain were the sources of the acute and convalescent COVID-19 samples.

The CDR3 totals 15 residues. Germline lookup yields CDR1 MNHEY and CDR2 SVGAGI. Deletions cut 5 bases from V and 8 bases from J, with 21 bases between. Produced via immunoSEQ multiplex PCR; TCRdb's table is partial and in-frame only. The sample includes roughly 150,000 clones, around 74% of them seen just once. Specimen: peripheral blood. The source of this sequence is a woman aged 60-75 years with COVID-19, enrolled during active disease. The genes are TRBV6-5 and TRBJ1-1, with D possibly TRBD1 on 5 matching bases. CDR3 in amino acids: CASSLRRGGSGEAFF. Here the CDR3 DNA reads TGTGCCAGCAGTCTCCGGAGGGGAGGTTCGGGAGAAGCTTTCTTT.